This T cell receptor beta chain was captured by sequencing in a study of T-cell memory formation after mild COVID-19. Study at large: TCR clusters were mostly confined to one donor each. Overall study results and limits: Nothing showed for sure that second-wave clones peaking on day 37 were SARS-CoV-2 specific. Contracting CD8+ clones were enriched in EMRA, CD4+ mainly in CM and EM. A balance of CD4 and CD8 characterized clones contracting day 15 to 85, whereas later expanders leaned CD4+.

V lost 0 bases and J 1 base, leaving 9 bases between the germline ends. CDR3 length equals 14 residues. In germline, CDR1 is GTSNPN, CDR2 SVGIG (reference sequence). TCRdb called the 5' RACE reads again in MiXCR, with one record for every CDR3 protein. The sample carries approximately 490,000 distinct CDR3 sequences, roughly 22% recorded once. As concerns this clonotype: Its matching antigen is unknown.

Sequenced: PBMCs or a T cell subset sorted from them (not recorded which). This clonotype was obtained from an adult woman who had mild COVID-19 (a few samples of this study predate the infection). Cell type and time point are not known. The V gene is TRBV30, the J gene TRBJ1-2, with D unclear. This chain's CDR3 is CAWSVKGLNYGYTF. CDR3 bases: TGTGCCTGGAGTGTAAAGGGCCTTAACTATGGCTACACCTTC.